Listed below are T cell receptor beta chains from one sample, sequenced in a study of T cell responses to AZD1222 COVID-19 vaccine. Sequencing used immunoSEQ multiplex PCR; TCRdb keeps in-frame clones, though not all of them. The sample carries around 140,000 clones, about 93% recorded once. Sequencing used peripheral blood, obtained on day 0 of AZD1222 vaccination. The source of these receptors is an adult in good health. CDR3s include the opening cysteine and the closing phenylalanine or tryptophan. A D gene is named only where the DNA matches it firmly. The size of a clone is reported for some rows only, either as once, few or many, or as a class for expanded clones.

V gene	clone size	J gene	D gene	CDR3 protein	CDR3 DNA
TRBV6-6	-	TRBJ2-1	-	CASSWKGGDNEQFF	TGTGCCAGCAGTTGGAAAGGGGGTGACAATGAGCAGTTCTTC
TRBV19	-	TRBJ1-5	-	CASSLLHADNQPQHF	TGTGCCAGTAGTCTCCTACACGCGGACAATCAGCCCCAGCATTTT
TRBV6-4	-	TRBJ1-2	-	CASSVLGPSVKSNYGYTF	TGTGCCAGCAGTGTCCTAGGGCCCTCTGTGAAGTCTAACTATGGCTACACCTTC
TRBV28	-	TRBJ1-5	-	CASSLEGGFSNQPQHF	TGTGCCAGCAGTTTAGAGGGGGGCTTTAGCAATCAGCCCCAGCATTTT
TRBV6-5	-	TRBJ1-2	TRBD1	CASRTGSGYTF	TGTGCCAGCAGGACAGGGAGCGGCTACACCTTC
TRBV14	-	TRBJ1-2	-	CASSPPWGYGYTF	TGTGCCAGCAGCCCCCCATGGGGCTATGGCTACACCTTC
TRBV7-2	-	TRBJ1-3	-	CASSPTVSGNTIYF	TGTGCCAGCAGCCCGACGGTCTCTGGAAACACCATATATTTT
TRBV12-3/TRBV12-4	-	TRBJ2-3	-	CASSRDNTDTQYF	TGTGCCAGCAGTAGGGACAACACAGATACGCAGTATTTT
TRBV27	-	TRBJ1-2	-	CASSLDSRSYTF	TGTGCCAGCAGTTTGGACAGCCGGAGCTACACCTTC
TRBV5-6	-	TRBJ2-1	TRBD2	CASSLETSGRPYNEQFF	TGTGCCAGCAGCTTGGAGACTAGCGGGAGACCGTACAATGAGCAGTTCTTC
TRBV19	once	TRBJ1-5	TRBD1	CASRRDRSSNQPQHF	TGTGCCAGTAGGCGGGACAGAAGTTCCAATCAGCCCCAGCATTTT
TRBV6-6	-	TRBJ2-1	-	CASSQTLYNEQFF	TGTGCCAGCAGTCAAACCTTATACAATGAGCAGTTCTTC
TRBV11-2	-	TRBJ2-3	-	CASRVRSSTNTQYF	TGTGCCAGCAGAGTACGTTCTTCTACAAATACGCAGTATTTT
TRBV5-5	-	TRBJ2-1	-	CASSIGTDLRKFF	TGTGCCAGCAGCATCGGGACTGACCTTCGAAAATTCTTC
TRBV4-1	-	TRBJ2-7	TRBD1	CASSQYPGGSYEQYF	TGCGCCAGCAGCCAGTACCCAGGGGGATCCTACGAGCAGTACTTC
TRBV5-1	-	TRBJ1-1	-	CASSQTSGNTEAFF	TGCGCCAGCAGCCAGACAAGCGGGAACACTGAAGCTTTCTTT